Listed below are T cell receptor beta chains from one sample, sequenced in a study of T cell responses to AZD1222 COVID-19 vaccine. This table comes from immunoSEQ multiplex PCR, and its TCRdb copy is limited to in-frame clones, with some not included. The sample includes around 150,000 clones, 80% to 95% of them seen just once. The starting material was peripheral blood, obtained on day 0 of AZD1222 vaccination. These receptors all come from an adult in good health. Both conserved end residues are part of each CDR3. The D gene is left open where the match is weak. Rows may omit the clone size; those that give it use once, few, many or a size class.

d_call: -
clone_size: -
v_call: TRBV6-5
j_call: TRBJ1-2
cdr3_aa: CASSYSKGHGGYTF
cdr3_nt: TGTGCCAGCAGTTACTCGAAGGGACACGGAGGCTACACCTTC

d_call: -
clone_size: -
v_call: TRBV7-2
j_call: TRBJ1-3
cdr3_aa: CASSFNRGNTIYF
cdr3_nt: TGTGCCAGCAGCTTCAACAGGGGAAACACCATATATTTT

d_call: -
clone_size: -
v_call: TRBV5-1
j_call: TRBJ1-5
cdr3_aa: CASSLDQTQPQHF
cdr3_nt: TGCGCCAGCAGCTTGGACCAGACTCAGCCCCAGCATTTT

d_call: TRBD1
clone_size: -
v_call: TRBV29-1
j_call: TRBJ2-1
cdr3_aa: CSVGDSYYSYNEQFF
cdr3_nt: TGCAGCGTGGGGGACAGCTACTACTCCTACAATGAGCAGTTCTTC

d_call: -
clone_size: -
v_call: TRBV6-5
j_call: TRBJ1-1
cdr3_aa: CASSSWVTTEAFF
cdr3_nt: TGTGCCAGCAGCTCCTGGGTGACCACTGAAGCTTTCTTT

d_call: -
clone_size: -
v_call: TRBV5-4
j_call: TRBJ1-1
cdr3_aa: CASSFIWGPGTEAFF
cdr3_nt: TGTGCCAGCAGCTTTATTTGGGGGCCGGGCACTGAAGCTTTCTTT

d_call: TRBD2
clone_size: -
v_call: TRBV5-1
j_call: TRBJ2-1
cdr3_aa: CASSSTRTSGHNEQFF
cdr3_nt: TGCGCCAGCAGCTCCACAAGGACTAGCGGGCACAATGAGCAGTTCTTC

d_call: -
clone_size: -
v_call: TRBV18
j_call: TRBJ1-2
cdr3_aa: CASSAVESRGYTF
cdr3_nt: TGTGCCAGCTCAGCCGTAGAGAGTCGGGGCTACACCTTC

d_call: -
clone_size: -
v_call: TRBV19
j_call: TRBJ2-7
cdr3_aa: CASSMSGRDYEQYF
cdr3_nt: TGTGCCAGTAGTATGAGTGGACGCGACTACGAGCAGTACTTC

d_call: TRBD1
clone_size: -
v_call: TRBV2
j_call: TRBJ1-4
cdr3_aa: CAISQGAEEKLFF
cdr3_nt: TGTGCCATCTCACAGGGGGCCGAAGAAAAACTGTTTTTT

d_call: -
clone_size: -
v_call: TRBV20-1
j_call: TRBJ2-7
cdr3_aa: CSAKQGYEQYF
cdr3_nt: TGCAGTGCTAAACAGGGCTACGAGCAGTACTTC

d_call: TRBD1
clone_size: once
v_call: TRBV18
j_call: TRBJ2-1
cdr3_aa: CASSVGQGARYNEQFF
cdr3_nt: TGTGCCAGCTCCGTTGGACAGGGGGCGAGGTACAATGAGCAGTTCTTC

d_call: -
clone_size: -
v_call: TRBV7-9
j_call: TRBJ1-2
cdr3_aa: CASSSLTWDYGYTF
cdr3_nt: TGTGCCAGCAGCTCCCTGACATGGGACTATGGCTACACCTTC

d_call: TRBD1
clone_size: -
v_call: TRBV28
j_call: TRBJ1-1
cdr3_aa: CASSRFRQGQAFF
cdr3_nt: TGTGCCAGCAGCCGCTTCCGACAGGGACAAGCTTTCTTT

d_call: -
clone_size: -
v_call: TRBV7-9
j_call: TRBJ2-2
cdr3_aa: CASSLNYRNTGELFF
cdr3_nt: TGTGCCAGCAGCTTAAACTACAGAAACACCGGGGAGCTGTTTTTT

d_call: -
clone_size: -
v_call: TRBV3-1/TRBV3-2
j_call: TRBJ2-1
cdr3_aa: CASSQDLPTRSYNEQFF
cdr3_nt: TGTGCCAGCAGCCAAGACTTACCAACTCGCTCCTACAATGAGCAGTTCTTC

d_call: -
clone_size: -
v_call: TRBV3-1/TRBV3-2
j_call: TRBJ2-7
cdr3_aa: CASSHGRATPKQYF
cdr3_nt: TGTGCCAGCAGCCACGGGCGGGCCACCCCCAAGCAGTACTTC

d_call: TRBD1
clone_size: -
v_call: TRBV7-6
j_call: TRBJ1-4
cdr3_aa: CASSFGQGNEKLFF
cdr3_nt: TGTGCCAGCAGCTTCGGACAGGGTAATGAAAAACTGTTTTTT

d_call: TRBD1
clone_size: -
v_call: TRBV10-3
j_call: TRBJ2-7
cdr3_aa: CAISESYGTGSYEQYF
cdr3_nt: TGTGCCATCAGTGAGTCGTATGGGACAGGTTCCTACGAGCAGTACTTC

d_call: -
clone_size: few
v_call: TRBV19
j_call: TRBJ1-1
cdr3_aa: CASSIEGNTEAFF
cdr3_nt: TGTGCCAGTAGTATAGAAGGGAACACTGAAGCTTTCTTT

d_call: -
clone_size: -
v_call: TRBV6-5
j_call: TRBJ2-7
cdr3_aa: CASSYLGSYEQYF
cdr3_nt: TGTGCCAGCAGTTACCTGGGTTCCTACGAGCAGTACTTC

d_call: -
clone_size: -
v_call: TRBV29-1
j_call: TRBJ1-4
cdr3_aa: CSVLATNEKLFF
cdr3_nt: TGCAGCGTTCTGGCCACTAATGAAAAACTGTTTTTT

d_call: -
clone_size: -
v_call: TRBV19
j_call: TRBJ2-7
cdr3_aa: CASSFRDISYEQYF
cdr3_nt: TGTGCCAGTAGTTTCCGGGACATCTCCTACGAGCAGTACTTC

d_call: -
clone_size: -
v_call: TRBV7-2
j_call: TRBJ2-1
cdr3_aa: CASSPFSGYNEQFF
cdr3_nt: TGTGCCAGCAGCCCGTTTAGCGGATACAATGAGCAGTTCTTC

d_call: -
clone_size: once
v_call: TRBV19
j_call: TRBJ2-1
cdr3_aa: CASRGVTYNEQFF
cdr3_nt: TGTGCCAGTAGAGGGGTCACCTACAATGAGCAGTTCTTC

d_call: -
clone_size: -
v_call: TRBV6-6
j_call: TRBJ2-2
cdr3_aa: CASSATRDTGELFF
cdr3_nt: TGTGCCAGCAGCGCTACTCGCGACACCGGGGAGCTGTTTTTT

d_call: -
clone_size: -
v_call: TRBV6-2/TRBV6-3
j_call: TRBJ1-5
cdr3_aa: CASSPGQGWWKPQHF
cdr3_nt: TGTGCCAGCAGCCCTGGTCAGGGATGGTGGAAGCCCCAGCATTTT

d_call: -
clone_size: once
v_call: TRBV2
j_call: TRBJ1-3
cdr3_aa: CASSGRTSGNTIYF
cdr3_nt: TGTGCCAGCAGTGGACGGACCTCTGGAAACACCATATATTTT

d_call: -
clone_size: -
v_call: TRBV6-4
j_call: TRBJ1-3
cdr3_aa: CAGREGDSGNTIYF
cdr3_nt: TGTGCCGGGCGAGAGGGGGACTCTGGAAACACCATATATTTT

d_call: -
clone_size: -
v_call: TRBV28
j_call: TRBJ2-3
cdr3_aa: CASSSILGILTDTQYF
cdr3_nt: TGTGCCAGCAGTTCAATATTAGGGATATTGACAGATACGCAGTATTTT

d_call: TRBD1
clone_size: -
v_call: TRBV19
j_call: TRBJ2-7
cdr3_aa: CASSISQGQGFYEQYF
cdr3_nt: TGTGCCAGTAGTATTTCGCAGGGACAGGGTTTTTACGAGCAGTACTTC

d_call: TRBD2
clone_size: -
v_call: TRBV12-5
j_call: TRBJ2-1
cdr3_aa: CASGLGLAASNEQFF
cdr3_nt: TGTGCTAGTGGTTTGGGACTAGCGGCCAGCAATGAGCAGTTCTTC

d_call: -
clone_size: -
v_call: TRBV5-1
j_call: TRBJ2-3
cdr3_aa: CASEIGGTSTDTQYF
cdr3_nt: TGCGCCAGCGAAATTGGAGGGACTAGCACAGATACGCAGTATTTT

d_call: -
clone_size: -
v_call: TRBV18
j_call: TRBJ2-3
cdr3_aa: CASSTEDTQYF
cdr3_nt: TGTGCCAGCTCAACGGAAGATACGCAGTATTTT

d_call: -
clone_size: -
v_call: TRBV7-2
j_call: TRBJ2-7
cdr3_aa: CASSLADEQYF
cdr3_nt: TGTGCCAGCAGCTTAGCCGACGAGCAGTACTTC

d_call: -
clone_size: -
v_call: TRBV2
j_call: TRBJ2-5
cdr3_aa: CASSYTGLPQETQYF
cdr3_nt: TGTGCCAGCAGTTACACCGGACTACCTCAAGAGACCCAGTACTTC

d_call: -
clone_size: -
v_call: TRBV29-1
j_call: TRBJ2-1
cdr3_aa: CSIAVGNNEQFF
cdr3_nt: TGCAGCATTGCGGTGGGGAACAATGAGCAGTTCTTC

d_call: TRBD1
clone_size: few
v_call: TRBV7-9
j_call: TRBJ1-2
cdr3_aa: CASSPTSGTGSGYTF
cdr3_nt: TGTGCCAGCAGCCCCACCTCCGGGACAGGGTCCGGCTACACCTTC

d_call: TRBD2
clone_size: -
v_call: TRBV7-2
j_call: TRBJ2-2
cdr3_aa: CASTPGVAGGWGELFF
cdr3_nt: TGTGCCAGCACCCCAGGGGTAGCGGGAGGATGGGGGGAGCTGTTTTTT

d_call: -
clone_size: -
v_call: TRBV7-2
j_call: TRBJ2-5
cdr3_aa: CASSLGQQETQYF
cdr3_nt: TGTGCCAGCAGCTTAGGGCAGCAAGAGACCCAGTACTTC

d_call: TRBD2
clone_size: -
v_call: TRBV7-2
j_call: TRBJ2-1
cdr3_aa: CASSLDSGRAGEQFF
cdr3_nt: TGTGCCAGCAGCTTAGATAGCGGGAGGGCGGGTGAGCAGTTCTTC

d_call: -
clone_size: -
v_call: TRBV12-3/TRBV12-4
j_call: TRBJ2-1
cdr3_aa: CASSPSGAGQFF
cdr3_nt: TGTGCCAGCAGTCCAAGCGGAGCGGGGCAGTTCTTC